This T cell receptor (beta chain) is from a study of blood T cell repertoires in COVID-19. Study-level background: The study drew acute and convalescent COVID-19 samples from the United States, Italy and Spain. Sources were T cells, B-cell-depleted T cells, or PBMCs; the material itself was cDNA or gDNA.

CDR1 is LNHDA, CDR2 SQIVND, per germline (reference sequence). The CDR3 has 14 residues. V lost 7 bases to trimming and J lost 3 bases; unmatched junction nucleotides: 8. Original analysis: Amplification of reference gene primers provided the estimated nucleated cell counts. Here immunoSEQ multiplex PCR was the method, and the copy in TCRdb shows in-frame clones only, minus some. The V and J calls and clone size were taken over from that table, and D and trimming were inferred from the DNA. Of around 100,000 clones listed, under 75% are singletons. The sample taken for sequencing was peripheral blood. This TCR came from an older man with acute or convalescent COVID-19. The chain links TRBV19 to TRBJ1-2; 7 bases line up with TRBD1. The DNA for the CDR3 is TGTGCCAGTACCTCAACAGGGGCCTACTATGGCTACACCTTC. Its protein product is CASTSTGAYYGYTF. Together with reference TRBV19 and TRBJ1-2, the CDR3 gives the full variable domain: DGGITQSPKYLFRKEGQNVTLSCEQNLNHDAMYWYRQDPGQGLRLIYYSQIVNDFQKGDIAEGYSVSREKKESFPLTVTSAQKNPTAFYLCASTSTGAYYGYTFGSGTRLTVV.